These 17 T cell receptor beta chains were all obtained from the same sample, sequenced in a study of T cells expressing NK-cell markers. Reprocessing the 5' RACE reads, TCRdb reports a single entry for every CDR3 protein and omits DNA. Here the sample table reports roughly 350,000 distinct CDR3 sequences. Sequenced input: blood T cells: a sorted CD56 or NKG2C T cell subset, CD4+ or CD8+ T cells, or bulk PBMC T cells (not recorded which). The receptors come from a man aged 18-70 years in good health.

The rearrangement uses TRBV6-1 and TRBJ1-1. This CDR3 is built from 13 residues. Germline CDR1 and CDR2: MNHNS and SASEGT. This chain's CDR3 is CASSYGAYTEAFF.

The rearrangement uses TRBV5-1 and TRBJ1-1; TCRdb picks TRBD1, but there is no DNA to check that call. CDR1 and CDR2 (germline): SGHRS, YFSETQ. CDR3 length equals 15 residues. The CDR3 reads CASSLVGQGGTEAFF.

V is TRBV12-3 or TRBV12-4 and J is TRBJ2-2; TCRdb outputs TRBD1, but without DNA this stays unchecked. The CDR3 has 15 residues. CDR3 sequence reads: CASRMGQVPTGELFF.

CDR3 amino acids: CAWSGRGNVAGANVLTF. The chain recombines TRBV30 with TRBJ2-6. This CDR3 comprises 17 residues. Germline CDR1 is GTSNPN and CDR2 is SVGIG (reference sequence).

This chain joins TRBV2 and TRBJ2-7; TCRdb gives TRBD1 as the D gene, but with no DNA this cannot be confirmed. Germline CDR1 and CDR2: SNHLY and FYNNEI. The CDR3 consists of 13 residues. CDR3 sequence reads: CASSSLGQGEQYF.

The chain is built from TRBV7-8 and TRBJ2-7; TCRdb calls TRBD2, which cannot be checked without DNA. The CDR3 runs to 13 residues. Germline CDR1 reads SGHVS; CDR2 reads FQNEAQ. This chain's CDR3 is CASSLDREREQYF.

The CDR3 region is CSARRGSGQPQHF. J is TRBJ1-5 and V is TRBV20-1; checking the TCRdb D call of TRBD1 is not possible without DNA. Germline CDR1 reads DFQATT; CDR2 reads SNEGSKA (reference sequence). The CDR3 runs to 13 residues.

The V and J genes are TRBV12-3 or TRBV12-4 and TRBJ2-3; the D gene TCRdb calls, TRBD1, cannot be checked with no DNA. This CDR3 is built from 13 residues. CDR3 residues: CATGGGAIDTQYF.

This CDR3 is CASSLTSGDAYEQYF. V gene TRBV5-6 combines with J gene TRBJ2-7; absent DNA, TCRdb's TRBD2 call cannot be checked. The CDR3 spans 15 residues. Germline V gives CDR1 SGHDT, CDR2 YYEEEE.

V is TRBV2 and J is TRBJ1-4; checking the TCRdb D call of TRBD1 is not possible without DNA. In germline, CDR1 is SNHLY, CDR2 FYNNEI. The CDR3 sequence is 14 residues long. The CDR3 region is CASTTQGIPEKLFF.

The J gene is TRBJ2-7, the V gene TRBV5-5; TCRdb names TRBD1, which stays unverified in the absence of DNA. Germline values: CDR1 SGHKS, CDR2 YYEKEE (reference sequence). The CDR3 extends over 14 amino acids. CDR3 in amino acids: CASSLIAGAGEQYF.

The V call is TRBV28, the J call TRBJ1-6. Germline assignment: CDR1 MDHEN and CDR2 SYDVKM. This CDR3 region has 17 residues. The CDR3 loop is CASNSLGRNLNNSPLHF.

This sequence joins TRBV29-1 and TRBJ2-7; TCRdb gives TRBD1 as the D gene, but with no DNA this cannot be confirmed. The CDR3 is 13 residues long. In germline, CDR1 is SQVTM, CDR2 ANQGSEA. CDR3 sequence reads: CSVELRRGNEQYF.

The chain has TRBV5-5 and TRBJ2-5; the D call of TRBD2 rests on TCRdb alone, since no DNA is present to check it. This CDR3 contains 15 residues. The germline V gene has CDR1 SGHKS and CDR2 YYEKEE (reference sequence). This CDR3 is CASSGGLAGWETQYF.

V is TRBV28 and J is TRBJ1-2. Germline CDR1 is MDHEN and CDR2 is SYDVKM. The CDR3 totals 14 residues. The CDR3 sequence is CASSPAGGPGGYTF.

The J gene is TRBJ1-1, the V gene TRBV11-1. The CDR3 has 17 residues. Germline V gene sequence: CDR1 SGHAT, CDR2 FQDESV (reference sequence). CDR3 region: CASTTGGRAGVNTEAFF.

The CDR3 sequence: CASSLDGRNIQYF. V gene TRBV5-1 combines with J gene TRBJ2-4; TCRdb outputs TRBD2, but without DNA this stays unchecked. This CDR3 contains 13 residues. Germline V lookup: CDR1 SGHRS, CDR2 YFSETQ. Supplemented by reference TRBV5-1 and TRBJ2-4, the full variable domain reads KAGVTQTPRYLIKTRGQQVTLSCSPISGHRSVSWYQQTPGQGLQFLFEYFSETQRNKGNFPGRFSGRQFSNSRSEMNVSTLELGDSALYLCASSLDGRNIQYFGAGTRLSVL.